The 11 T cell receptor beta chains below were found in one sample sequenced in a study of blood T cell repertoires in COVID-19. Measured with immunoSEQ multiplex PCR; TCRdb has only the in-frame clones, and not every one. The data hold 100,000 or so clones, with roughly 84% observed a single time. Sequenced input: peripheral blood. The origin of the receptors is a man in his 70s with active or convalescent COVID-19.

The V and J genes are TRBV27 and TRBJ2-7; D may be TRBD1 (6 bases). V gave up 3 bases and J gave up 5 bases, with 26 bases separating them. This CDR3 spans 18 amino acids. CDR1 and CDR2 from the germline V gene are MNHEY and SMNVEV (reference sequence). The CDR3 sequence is CASSFGLEFGTRSNEQYF. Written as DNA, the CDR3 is TGTGCCAGCAGTTTCGGCCTTGAGTTCGGGACACGGTCCAACGAGCAGTACTTC.

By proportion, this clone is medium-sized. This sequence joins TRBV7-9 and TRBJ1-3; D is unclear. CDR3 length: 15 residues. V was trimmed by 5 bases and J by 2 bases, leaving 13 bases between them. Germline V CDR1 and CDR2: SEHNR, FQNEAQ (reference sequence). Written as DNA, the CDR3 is TGTGCCAGCAGCCGACTGACGGAAACTGGAAACACCATATATTTT. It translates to CASSRLTETGNTIYF.

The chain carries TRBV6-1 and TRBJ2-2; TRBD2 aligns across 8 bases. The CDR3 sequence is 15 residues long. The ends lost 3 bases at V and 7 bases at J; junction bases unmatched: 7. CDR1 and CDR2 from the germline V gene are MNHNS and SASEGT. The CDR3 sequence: CASSENRGGGGELFF. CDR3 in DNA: TGTGCCAGCAGTGAGAACCGGGGGGGCGGCGGGGAGCTGTTTTTT.

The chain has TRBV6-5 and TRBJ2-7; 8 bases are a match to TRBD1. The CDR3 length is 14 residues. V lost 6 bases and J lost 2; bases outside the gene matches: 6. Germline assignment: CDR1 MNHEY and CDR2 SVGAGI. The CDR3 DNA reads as TGTGCCAGCAGAAACCGACAGGGGACCTACGAGCAGTACTTC. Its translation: CASRNRQGTYEQYF.

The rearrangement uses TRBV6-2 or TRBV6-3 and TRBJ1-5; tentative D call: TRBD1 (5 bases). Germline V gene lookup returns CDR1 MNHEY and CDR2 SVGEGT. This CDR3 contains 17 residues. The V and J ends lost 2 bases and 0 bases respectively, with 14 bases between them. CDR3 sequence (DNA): TGTGCCAGCAGTTACCGGGGGGGACGGTATAGCAATCAGCCCCAGCATTTT. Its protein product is CASSYRGGRYSNQPQHF.

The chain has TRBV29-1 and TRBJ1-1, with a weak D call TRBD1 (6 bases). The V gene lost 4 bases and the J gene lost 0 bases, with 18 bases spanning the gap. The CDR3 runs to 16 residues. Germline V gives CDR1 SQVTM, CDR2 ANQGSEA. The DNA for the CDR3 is TGCAGCGTTGCAAAGATGGGGGCAGGGGTGAACACTGAAGCTTTCTTT. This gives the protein CSVAKMGAGVNTEAFF.

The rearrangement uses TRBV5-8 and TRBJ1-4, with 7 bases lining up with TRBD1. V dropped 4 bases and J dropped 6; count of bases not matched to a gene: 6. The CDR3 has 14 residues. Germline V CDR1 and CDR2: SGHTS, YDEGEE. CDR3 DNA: TGTGCCAGCAGCGCCGACAGGGTCTATGAAAAACTGTTTTTT. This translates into CASSADRVYEKLFF. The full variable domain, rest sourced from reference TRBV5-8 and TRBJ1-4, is EAGVTQSPTHLIKTRGQQATLRCSPISGHTSVYWYQQALGLGLQFLLWYDEGEERNRGNFPPRFSGRQFPNYSSELNVNALELEDSALYLCASSADRVYEKLFFGSGTQLSVL.

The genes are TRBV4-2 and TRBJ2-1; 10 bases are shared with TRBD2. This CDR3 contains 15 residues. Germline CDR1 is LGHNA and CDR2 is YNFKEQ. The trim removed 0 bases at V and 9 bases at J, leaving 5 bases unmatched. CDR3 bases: TGTGCCAGCAGCCAAGATAGCGGGGGGAACGCTGAGCAGTTCTTC. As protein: CASSQDSGGNAEQFF.

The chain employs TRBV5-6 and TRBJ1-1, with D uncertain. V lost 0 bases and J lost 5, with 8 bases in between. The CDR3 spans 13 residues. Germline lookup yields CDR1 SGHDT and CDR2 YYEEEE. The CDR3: CASSLEEGTEAFF. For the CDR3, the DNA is TGTGCCAGCAGCTTGGAAGAGGGTACTGAAGCTTTCTTT.

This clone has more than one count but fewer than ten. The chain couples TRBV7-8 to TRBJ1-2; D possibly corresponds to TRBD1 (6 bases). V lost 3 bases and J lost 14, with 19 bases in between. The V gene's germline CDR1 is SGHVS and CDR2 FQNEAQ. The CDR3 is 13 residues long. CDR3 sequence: CASSLGQGLPWTF. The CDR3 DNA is TGTGCCAGCAGCTTGGGGCAGGGGCTACCGTGGACCTTC.

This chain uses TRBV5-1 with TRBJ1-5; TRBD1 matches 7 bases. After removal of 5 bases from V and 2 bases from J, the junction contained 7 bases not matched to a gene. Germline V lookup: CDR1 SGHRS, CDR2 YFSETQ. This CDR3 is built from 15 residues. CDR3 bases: TGCGCCAGCAGTCCCACAGGGGCGGGCAATCAGCCCCAGCATTTT. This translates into CASSPTGAGNQPQHF.